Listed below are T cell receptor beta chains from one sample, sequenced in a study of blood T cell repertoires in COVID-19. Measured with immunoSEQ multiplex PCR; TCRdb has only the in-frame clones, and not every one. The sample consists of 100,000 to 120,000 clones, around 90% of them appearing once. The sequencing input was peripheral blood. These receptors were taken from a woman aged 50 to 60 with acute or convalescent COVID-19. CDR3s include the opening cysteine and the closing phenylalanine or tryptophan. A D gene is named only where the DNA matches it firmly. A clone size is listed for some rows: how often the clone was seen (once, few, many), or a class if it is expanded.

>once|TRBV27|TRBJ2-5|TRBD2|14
CASRSSGIGETQYF
TGTGCCAGCAGATCTAGCGGGATCGGGGAGACCCAGTACTTC
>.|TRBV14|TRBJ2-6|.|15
CASSQTSSGANVLTF
TGTGCCAGCAGCCAAACGAGCTCTGGGGCCAACGTCCTGACTTTC
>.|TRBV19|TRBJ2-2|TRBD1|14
CASSSTGETGELFF
TGTGCCAGTAGTTCGACAGGGGAGACCGGGGAGCTGTTTTTT
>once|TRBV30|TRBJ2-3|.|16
CAWSNYVSRSTDTQYF
TGTGCCTGGAGCAACTACGTCAGCCGTAGCACAGATACGCAGTATTTT
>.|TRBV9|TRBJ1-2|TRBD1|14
CASSVGPGTVGYTF
TGTGCCAGCAGCGTAGGGCCAGGGACAGTTGGCTACACCTTC
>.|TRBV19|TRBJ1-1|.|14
CASSMGGTFPGAFF
TGTGCCAGTAGTATGGGGGGGACCTTCCCGGGAGCTTTCTTT
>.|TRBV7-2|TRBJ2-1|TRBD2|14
CASSLARGSNEQFF
TGTGCCAGCAGCTTAGCCCGCGGGAGTAATGAGCAGTTCTTC
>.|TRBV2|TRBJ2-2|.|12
CASGTSGGELFF
TGTGCCAGCGGAACCTCGGGCGGGGAGCTGTTTTTT
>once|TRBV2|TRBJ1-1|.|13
CATNERVNTEAFF
TGTGCCACCAACGAGAGGGTAAACACTGAAGCTTTCTTT
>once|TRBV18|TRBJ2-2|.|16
CASSLQQGQNTGELFF
TGTGCCAGCTCACTACAACAGGGACAGAACACCGGGGAGCTGTTTTTT
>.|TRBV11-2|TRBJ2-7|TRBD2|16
CASSFGPSGQTYEQYF
TGTGCCAGCAGCTTTGGGCCTAGCGGGCAAACCTACGAGCAGTACTTC
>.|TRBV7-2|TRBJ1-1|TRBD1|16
CASSLVDRILNTEAFF
TGTGCCAGCAGCTTAGTGGACAGGATCTTGAACACTGAAGCTTTCTTT
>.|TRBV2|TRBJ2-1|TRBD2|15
CASRTSVGFYNEQFF
TGTGCCAGCAGGACTAGCGTAGGATTCTACAATGAGCAGTTCTTC
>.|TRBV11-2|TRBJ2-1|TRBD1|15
CASSLSTGVIGEQFF
TGTGCCAGCAGCTTGTCGACAGGGGTTATCGGTGAGCAGTTCTTC
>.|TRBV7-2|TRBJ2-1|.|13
CASSPRRDSEQFF
TGTGCCAGCAGCCCGCGTCGGGATTCCGAGCAGTTCTTC
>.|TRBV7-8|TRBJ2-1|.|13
CASSPGAVGEQFF
TGTGCCAGCAGCCCAGGGGCAGTTGGGGAGCAGTTCTTC
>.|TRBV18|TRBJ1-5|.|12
CASSRNDQPQHF
TGTGCCAGCTCACGTAATGATCAGCCCCAGCATTTT
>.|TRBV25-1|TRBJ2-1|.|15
CASSEPRQGGNEQFF
TGTGCCAGCAGTGAACCCCGCCAGGGTGGCAATGAGCAGTTCTTC
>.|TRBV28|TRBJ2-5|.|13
CASTPSNSETQYF
TGTGCCAGCACCCCTTCGAATAGCGAGACCCAGTACTTC
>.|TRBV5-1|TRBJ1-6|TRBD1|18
CASSPGQGGGLRASPLHF
TGCGCCAGCAGCCCCGGACAGGGCGGGGGATTAAGAGCTTCACCCCTCCACTTT
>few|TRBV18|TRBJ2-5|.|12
CASSPIGETQYF
TGTGCCAGCTCACCTATCGGGGAGACCCAGTACTTC
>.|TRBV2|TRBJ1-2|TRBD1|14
CASSRDRGGYGYTF
TGTGCCAGCAGCCGGGACAGGGGTGGTTATGGCTACACCTTC